These T cell receptor beta chains were read from a single sample in a study of T-cell reconstitution after alpha-beta-depleted transplantation in children. Each CDR3 protein is one row after TCRdb ran MiXCR on the PCR reads. The sample comprises about 500,000 distinct CDR3 sequences, approximately 32% of which are singletons, and under 3% rests with the top ten. Here the sequenced sample was PBMCs from the stem cell graft donor, taken from the stem cell graft. These receptor sequences come from a human donor who donated a stem cell graft to a child with aplastic anemia. CDR3s include the opening cysteine and the closing phenylalanine or tryptophan. A D gene is named only where the DNA matches it firmly. Size tells how often a clone was seen (once, few, many) or the class of an expanded clone, and some rows leave it out.

clone size: .
CDR3 length: 11
D gene: .
V gene: TRBV28
J gene: TRBJ2-7
CDR3 DNA: TGTGCCAGCGCAGGGTCTTGGGAGCAGTACTTC
CDR3 protein: CASAGSWEQYF

clone size: few
CDR3 length: 16
D gene: TRBD2
V gene: TRBV5-1
J gene: TRBJ2-5
CDR3 DNA: TGCGCCAGCAGCTACGAAGGGACTAGCGGGGCAAAGACCCAGTACTTC
CDR3 protein: CASSYEGTSGAKTQYF

clone size: once
CDR3 length: 16
D gene: .
V gene: TRBV15
J gene: TRBJ2-3
CDR3 DNA: TGTGCCACCAAATCGGAAGCAGCGACCAGCACAGATACGCAGTATTTT
CDR3 protein: CATKSEAATSTDTQYF

clone size: .
CDR3 length: 13
D gene: .
V gene: TRBV20-1
J gene: TRBJ1-1
CDR3 DNA: TGCAGTGCTAGGGAAGACCCGAACACTGAAGCTTTCTTT
CDR3 protein: CSAREDPNTEAFF

clone size: .
CDR3 length: 13
D gene: .
V gene: TRBV12-3/TRBV12-4
J gene: TRBJ1-1
CDR3 DNA: TGTGCCAGCAGTTTGGACCCAACCACTGAAGCTTTCTTT
CDR3 protein: CASSLDPTTEAFF

clone size: few
CDR3 length: 14
D gene: TRBD1
V gene: TRBV4-2
J gene: TRBJ2-7
CDR3 DNA: TGTGCCAGCAGCCAGGACAGGACCTCCTACGAGCAGTACTTC
CDR3 protein: CASSQDRTSYEQYF

clone size: .
CDR3 length: 16
D gene: .
V gene: TRBV5-1
J gene: TRBJ2-2
CDR3 DNA: TGCGCCAGCAGCTTGGATATCGGCAGGGTCGCCGGGGAGCTGTTTTTT
CDR3 protein: CASSLDIGRVAGELFF

clone size: many
CDR3 length: 13
D gene: .
V gene: TRBV5-1
J gene: TRBJ2-1
CDR3 DNA: TGCGCCAGCAGCTTGGAGGCGGGCCGAGAGCAGTTCTTC
CDR3 protein: CASSLEAGREQFF

clone size: .
CDR3 length: 16
D gene: TRBD2
V gene: TRBV29-1
J gene: TRBJ2-1
CDR3 DNA: TGCAGCGTTTCTGGACTAGCGGGAGGCCTGGGACATGAGCAGTTCTTC
CDR3 protein: CSVSGLAGGLGHEQFF

clone size: .
CDR3 length: 13
D gene: .
V gene: TRBV10-3
J gene: TRBJ1-2
CDR3 DNA: TGTGCCATCAGTGATCGACCCAACTATGGCTACACCTTC
CDR3 protein: CAISDRPNYGYTF

clone size: .
CDR3 length: 14
D gene: .
V gene: TRBV5-1
J gene: TRBJ1-2
CDR3 DNA: TGCGCCAGCAGCTTGGATTCAGCCGGGGGAGGCTACACCTTC
CDR3 protein: CASSLDSAGGGYTF

clone size: .
CDR3 length: 13
D gene: .
V gene: TRBV18
J gene: TRBJ1-6
CDR3 DNA: TGTGCCAGCTCACCAGGGACCGGTTCACCCCTCCACTTT
CDR3 protein: CASSPGTGSPLHF

clone size: few
CDR3 length: 16
D gene: .
V gene: TRBV15
J gene: TRBJ2-4
CDR3 DNA: TGTGCCACCAGCAGAGAGGGAAGGGGGTCTGAAAACATTCAGTACTTC
CDR3 protein: CATSREGRGSENIQYF

clone size: .
CDR3 length: 15
D gene: TRBD2
V gene: TRBV7-2
J gene: TRBJ2-7
CDR3 DNA: TGTGCCAGCAGCTTATATAGCGGGAGCTCCTACGAGCAGTACTTC
CDR3 protein: CASSLYSGSSYEQYF

clone size: .
CDR3 length: 16
D gene: TRBD1
V gene: TRBV7-2
J gene: TRBJ1-5
CDR3 DNA: TGTGCCAGCAGCTTAGCCGTGGACAGGTACAATCAGCCCCAGCATTTT
CDR3 protein: CASSLAVDRYNQPQHF

clone size: .
CDR3 length: 14
D gene: .
V gene: TRBV20-1
J gene: TRBJ2-3
CDR3 DNA: TGCAGTGCTAGAGACGGGAGAGGGAAAGATACGCAGTATTTT
CDR3 protein: CSARDGRGKDTQYF

clone size: .
CDR3 length: 16
D gene: .
V gene: TRBV20-1
J gene: TRBJ1-1
CDR3 DNA: TGCAGTGCCCCCGGATTAGTAAGCTCCATGAACACTGAAGCTTTCTTT
CDR3 protein: CSAPGLVSSMNTEAFF

clone size: .
CDR3 length: 14
D gene: .
V gene: TRBV5-1
J gene: TRBJ1-1
CDR3 DNA: TGCGCCAGCAGCTCTGGGGTCGGGAACACTGAAGCTTTCTTT
CDR3 protein: CASSSGVGNTEAFF

clone size: .
CDR3 length: 14
D gene: .
V gene: TRBV6-5
J gene: TRBJ1-5
CDR3 DNA: TGTGCCAGCAGTTACTCCTCGGGGCAACAGCCCCAGCATTTT
CDR3 protein: CASSYSSGQQPQHF

clone size: .
CDR3 length: 15
D gene: TRBD1
V gene: TRBV7-9
J gene: TRBJ1-2
CDR3 DNA: TGTGCCAGCAGCTACGGTGGACAGGGCAGCTATGGCTACACCTTC
CDR3 protein: CASSYGGQGSYGYTF

clone size: few
CDR3 length: 15
D gene: TRBD2
V gene: TRBV20-1
J gene: TRBJ2-5
CDR3 DNA: TGCAGTGCGGGTAGACAGTCTAGCGGGATATGGACCCAGTACTTC
CDR3 protein: CSAGRQSSGIWTQYF

clone size: .
CDR3 length: 15
D gene: .
V gene: TRBV7-2
J gene: TRBJ2-2
CDR3 DNA: TGTGCCAGCAGCTTAGCGAGGTCCCGGACCGGGGAGCTGTTTTTT
CDR3 protein: CASSLARSRTGELFF

clone size: .
CDR3 length: 16
D gene: .
V gene: TRBV9
J gene: TRBJ2-4
CDR3 DNA: TGTGCCAGCAGCGCTAACAGGGAATTAGCCAAAAACATTCAGTACTTC
CDR3 protein: CASSANRELAKNIQYF

clone size: .
CDR3 length: 12
D gene: .
V gene: TRBV20-1
J gene: TRBJ1-5
CDR3 DNA: TGCAGTGCAAGGGACCCTAATCAGCCCCAGCATTTT
CDR3 protein: CSARDPNQPQHF

clone size: .
CDR3 length: 16
D gene: .
V gene: TRBV5-4
J gene: TRBJ2-2
CDR3 DNA: TGTGCCAGCAGCTTCGGGCCGAGCAGAAGCACCGGGGAGCTGTTTTTT
CDR3 protein: CASSFGPSRSTGELFF

clone size: .
CDR3 length: 16
D gene: TRBD2
V gene: TRBV10-3
J gene: TRBJ2-2
CDR3 DNA: TGTGCCATCAGTGAAGAACTAGCGGGAGTTAACGGGGAGCTGTTTTTT
CDR3 protein: CAISEELAGVNGELFF

clone size: .
CDR3 length: 15
D gene: TRBD2
V gene: TRBV5-5
J gene: TRBJ2-1
CDR3 DNA: TGTGCCAGCAGCGTGAGCGGGAGGAACTTCAATGAGCAGTTCTTC
CDR3 protein: CASSVSGRNFNEQFF

clone size: few
CDR3 length: 14
D gene: TRBD2
V gene: TRBV20-1
J gene: TRBJ2-1
CDR3 DNA: TGCAGTGCCCTGCTGCGGGACTATTACAATGAGCAGTTCTTC
CDR3 protein: CSALLRDYYNEQFF

clone size: .
CDR3 length: 16
D gene: TRBD1
V gene: TRBV27
J gene: TRBJ1-6
CDR3 DNA: TGTGCCAGCAGTTTTCTCCGGACAGGGGGTAATTCACCCCTCCACTTT
CDR3 protein: CASSFLRTGGNSPLHF

clone size: .
CDR3 length: 14
D gene: .
V gene: TRBV9
J gene: TRBJ1-1
CDR3 DNA: TGTGCCAGCAGCGTAGGGAACATGAACACTGAAGCTTTCTTT
CDR3 protein: CASSVGNMNTEAFF

clone size: .
CDR3 length: 13
D gene: TRBD2
V gene: TRBV10-2
J gene: TRBJ2-3
CDR3 DNA: TGCGCCAGCGGAGGGGACTATACAGATACGCAGTATTTT
CDR3 protein: CASGGDYTDTQYF

clone size: .
CDR3 length: 15
D gene: TRBD1
V gene: TRBV15
J gene: TRBJ1-4
CDR3 DNA: TGTGCCACCAGCAGACAGGGACAGAGTAATGAAAAACTGTTTTTT
CDR3 protein: CATSRQGQSNEKLFF

clone size: .
CDR3 length: 15
D gene: .
V gene: TRBV12-3/TRBV12-4
J gene: TRBJ1-1
CDR3 DNA: TGTGCCAGCAGTTTATGGGGCGGAATGAACACTGAAGCTTTCTTT
CDR3 protein: CASSLWGGMNTEAFF

clone size: .
CDR3 length: 15
D gene: TRBD1
V gene: TRBV7-2
J gene: TRBJ1-5
CDR3 DNA: TGTGCCAGCAGCTTAGCTGACAGGGTTGATCAGCCCCAGCATTTT
CDR3 protein: CASSLADRVDQPQHF

clone size: .
CDR3 length: 16
D gene: .
V gene: TRBV4-1
J gene: TRBJ2-1
CDR3 DNA: TGCGCCAGCAGCCAAGACGGACGGTCCTCCTACAATGAGCAGTTCTTC
CDR3 protein: CASSQDGRSSYNEQFF

clone size: .
CDR3 length: 14
D gene: .
V gene: TRBV5-6
J gene: TRBJ2-7
CDR3 DNA: TGTGCCAGCAGCTTGGCTATGCCCTCCTACGAGCAGTACTTC
CDR3 protein: CASSLAMPSYEQYF

clone size: .
CDR3 length: 20
D gene: .
V gene: TRBV18
J gene: TRBJ1-5
CDR3 DNA: TGTGCCAGCTCACCACTCACGACCCGCAGGGAACCCACTGTAGGCCAGCCCCAGCATTTT
CDR3 protein: CASSPLTTRREPTVGQPQHF

clone size: .
CDR3 length: 13
D gene: TRBD1
V gene: TRBV18
J gene: TRBJ2-7
CDR3 DNA: TGTGCCAGCTCACAAGGACAGGGATACGAGCAGTACTTC
CDR3 protein: CASSQGQGYEQYF

clone size: .
CDR3 length: 16
D gene: TRBD1
V gene: TRBV28
J gene: TRBJ2-5
CDR3 DNA: TGTGCCAGCAGTCCGACTCCGACAGGGAACGAAGAGACCCAGTACTTC
CDR3 protein: CASSPTPTGNEETQYF

clone size: few
CDR3 length: 17
D gene: TRBD2
V gene: TRBV24-1
J gene: TRBJ2-7
CDR3 DNA: TGTGCCACCAGTGACCATCCCGGACTAGAAGGTTCACACGAGCAGTACTTC
CDR3 protein: CATSDHPGLEGSHEQYF

clone size: few
CDR3 length: 15
D gene: TRBD1
V gene: TRBV28
J gene: TRBJ1-2
CDR3 DNA: TGTGCCAGCAGTCCATGGACAGGTTGGGACTATGGCTACACCTTC
CDR3 protein: CASSPWTGWDYGYTF

clone size: few
CDR3 length: 15
D gene: .
V gene: TRBV20-1
J gene: TRBJ2-4
CDR3 DNA: TGCAGTGTTCTAGACCGGGAGCTAGCCAAAAACATTCAGTACTTC
CDR3 protein: CSVLDRELAKNIQYF

clone size: .
CDR3 length: 15
D gene: .
V gene: TRBV12-3/TRBV12-4
J gene: TRBJ2-3
CDR3 DNA: TGTGCCAGCAGTTTAGGCGCCATAAGCACAGATACGCAGTATTTT
CDR3 protein: CASSLGAISTDTQYF

clone size: .
CDR3 length: 15
D gene: .
V gene: TRBV27
J gene: TRBJ1-2
CDR3 DNA: TGTGCCAGCAGATCGGACGGAGGAGTGAATTATGGCTACACCTTC
CDR3 protein: CASRSDGGVNYGYTF

clone size: few
CDR3 length: 17
D gene: TRBD1
V gene: TRBV13
J gene: TRBJ1-6
CDR3 DNA: TGTGCCAGCAGCTTAGGCCTAATGAGGCAGGGGGATTCACCCCTCCACTTT
CDR3 protein: CASSLGLMRQGDSPLHF

clone size: .
CDR3 length: 14
D gene: .
V gene: TRBV18
J gene: TRBJ1-5
CDR3 DNA: TGTGCCAGCTCACCACCCGGGATTTATCAGCCCCAGCATTTT
CDR3 protein: CASSPPGIYQPQHF

clone size: few
CDR3 length: 16
D gene: TRBD1
V gene: TRBV29-1
J gene: TRBJ2-3
CDR3 DNA: TGCAGCGTTGCCCCAAGCGGACAGGGGGCAGGGGATACGCAGTATTTT
CDR3 protein: CSVAPSGQGAGDTQYF

clone size: .
CDR3 length: 15
D gene: .
V gene: TRBV6-1
J gene: TRBJ2-5
CDR3 DNA: TGTGCCAGCAGAGCCGGTCTTCCTGGTGGGGAGACCCAGTACTTC
CDR3 protein: CASRAGLPGGETQYF

clone size: .
CDR3 length: 13
D gene: .
V gene: TRBV6-2/TRBV6-3
J gene: TRBJ1-2
CDR3 DNA: TGTGCCAGCACCAACCGACAGGACTATGGCTACACCTTC
CDR3 protein: CASTNRQDYGYTF

clone size: few
CDR3 length: 15
D gene: .
V gene: TRBV27
J gene: TRBJ2-7
CDR3 DNA: TGTGCCAGCAGTTTTAGCGCACGGCTCTCCTACGAGCAGTACTTC
CDR3 protein: CASSFSARLSYEQYF

clone size: .
CDR3 length: 11
D gene: .
V gene: TRBV20-1
J gene: TRBJ1-5
CDR3 DNA: TGCAGTGCTGGCATAGCCCAGCCCCAGCATTTT
CDR3 protein: CSAGIAQPQHF

clone size: few
CDR3 length: 15
D gene: .
V gene: TRBV12-3/TRBV12-4
J gene: TRBJ2-1
CDR3 DNA: TGTGCCAGCATTGACAGGGAGGGACTTCTCAATGAGCAGTTCTTC
CDR3 protein: CASIDREGLLNEQFF